Below, 22 T cell receptor beta chains from the same sample are listed, as sequenced in a study of glioma-infiltrating T cells listed by TCRdb under 2016. Sequencing instrument: Illumina MiSeq. The iRepertoire nested amplicon-rescue multiplex PCR (arm-PCR) platform was used to amplify TCR alpha and beta CDR3 regions from RNA. TCRdb took the public reads, trimmed them with fastp at Q25, ran MiXCR for clone calling and kept in-frame beta chains. One record per CDR3 amino acid sequence lists the most common genes and DNA. For this sample the table gives around 99,000 distinct CDR3 sequences, of which 25% were detected only once. The top ten clonotypes cover about 30% of the sample. Material for sequencing was glioma tissue, nonneoplastic brain tissue, or PBMCs (not recorded which). The receptors were sampled from a human donor with low-grade glioma or glioblastoma, undergoing nonglioma brain surgery, or in good health (not recorded which).

The V call is TRBV10-3, the J call TRBJ1-2, with D possibly being TRBD1 (5 bases). The V and J ends lost 10 bases and 8 bases respectively, with 26 bases between them. CDR3 length: 15 residues. The germline V gene encodes CDR1 ENHRY and CDR2 SYGVKD. The CDR3 protein is CATAREGGVAAGYTF. The DNA of the CDR3 is TGTGCCACGGCTCGAGAGGGAGGGGTGGCGGCCGGCTACACCTTC.

This clonotype came up many times. The rearrangement joins TRBV7-9 to TRBJ1-1; tentative D call: TRBD1 (5 bases). Germline-derived CDR1 and CDR2 are SEHNR and FQNEAQ (reference sequence). This CDR3 has 15 residues. Trimming removed 5 bases at V and 0 bases at J, with 13 bases between. This CDR3 reads CASSLGPSMNTEAFF. In DNA, the CDR3 is TGTGCCAGCAGCCTGGGACCGAGCATGAACACTGAAGCTTTCTTT.

Turning to this clonotype: A much more abundant neighbour one base away suggests this may be a read error. V and J are TRBV14 and TRBJ1-1; D is uncertain. This CDR3 has 13 residues. V dropped 6 bases and J dropped 0 bases, with 8 bases sitting between them. In germline, CDR1 is SGHDN, CDR2 FVKESK. CDR3 loop: CASSGYVNTEAFF. The CDR3, as DNA: TGTGCCAGCAGTGGTTATGTGAACACTGAAGCTTTCTTT.

V and J are TRBV7-9 and TRBJ2-7; the D call may be TRBD1 or TRBD2 (6 bases each). Trimming left V 8 bases short and J 2 bases short, with 7 bases between. Germline V gene lookup returns CDR1 SEHNR and CDR2 FQNEAQ (reference sequence). This CDR3 has 11 residues. The CDR3 loop reads CASGGPYEQYF. The CDR3 region has the DNA TGTGCCAGCGGGGGGCCCTACGAGCAGTACTTC.

The CDR3, as DNA: TGTGCCAGCAGCAGGGGAATCAACACTGAAGCTTTCTTT. It specifies CASSRGINTEAFF. The gene calls are TRBV6-2 or TRBV6-3 and TRBJ1-1; D possibly corresponds to TRBD1 (6 bases). The CDR3 totals 13 residues. Germline CDR1 MNHEY, CDR2 SVGEGT. V dropped 6 bases and J dropped 2 bases, with 10 bases sitting between them.

Points on this clonotype: A read error may be the cause here, since a much bigger clone is one base away. The chain has TRBV4-2 and TRBJ2-7; maybe TRBD1 (6 bases). The CDR3 sequence is 14 residues long. Germline V gene data show CDR1 as LGHNA and CDR2 as YNFKEQ. In nucleotides, the CDR3 is TGTGCCATCAGCCACAGGGCAGCTTCCTACGAGCAGTACTTC. Amino acid sequence: CAISHRAASYEQYF.

V usage is TRBV20-1 and J usage is TRBJ2-7, with 10 bases identical to TRBD1. The CDR3 has 15 residues. Germline V gene lookup returns CDR1 DFQATT and CDR2 SNEGSKA (reference sequence). The junction had 9 bases not matched to a gene; V was cut back by 1 base and J by 6 bases. Here the CDR3 reads CSARALDRGGSEQYF. The CDR3 bases are TGCAGTGCTAGAGCCCTGGACAGGGGGGGGTCCGAGCAGTACTTC.

This clonotype was counted many times. The J gene is TRBJ1-2, the V gene TRBV27; D unresolved. V was shortened by 6 bases and J by 6 bases, with 14 bases between the two germline ends. Germline V gene lookup returns CDR1 MNHEY and CDR2 SMNVEV (reference sequence). The CDR3 runs 13 residues. The CDR3 reads CASSEIGNHGYTF. CDR3 nucleotides: TGTGCCAGCAGCGAGATAGGGAACCATGGCTACACCTTC.

The sample holds many counts of this clonotype. V gene TRBV7-9 combines with J gene TRBJ2-7; D unclear. V lost 5 bases to trimming and J lost 3 bases, with 8 bases between them. Germline CDR1 reads SEHNR; CDR2 reads FQNEAQ (reference sequence). The length of the CDR3 is 12 residues. The CDR3 DNA follows: TGTGCCAGCAGCCCCGCCTACTACGAGCAGTACTTC. It is translated as CASSPAYYEQYF.

This clonotype was seen repeatedly, ten times or more. V gene TRBV20-1 combines with J gene TRBJ2-7, with D tentatively TRBD2 (6 bases). In germline, CDR1 is DFQATT, CDR2 SNEGSKA (reference sequence). This CDR3 has 13 residues. Trimming removed 5 bases at V and 7 bases at J, with 18 bases between. The CDR3 DNA is TGCAGTGCTTTCGGGGGACTCCCTAGAGAGCAGTACTTC. Residues: CSAFGGLPREQYF.

This clonotype has only one observation. Possible read error: a much larger clone is one base away. The chain joins TRBV27 to TRBJ2-2, with 10 nucleotides matching TRBD1. The CDR3 runs 15 residues. From germline, CDR1 is MNHEY and CDR2 SMNVEV (reference sequence). CDR3 protein: CASRRTGGLTGEPFF. The DNA of the CDR3 is TGTGCCAGCAGACGGACAGGGGGTTTAACCGGGGAGCCGTTTTTT.

The chain couples TRBV29-1 to TRBJ2-7, with D tentatively TRBD1 (7 bases). CDR1 and CDR2 from the germline V gene are SQVTM and ANQGSEA. The CDR3 consists of 15 residues. Trimming removed 3 bases at V and 2 bases at J, with 17 bases between. Here the CDR3 reads CSVEVPGDSPYEQYF. CDR3 in DNA: TGCAGCGTTGAGGTTCCGGGGGACAGCCCCTACGAGCAGTACTTC.

In this sample, this clonotype turned up a few times. This may come from a read error, since a much larger clone is one base off. The chain links TRBV20-1 to TRBJ1-2, with TRBD1 matching 7 bases. Looked up from germline, CDR1 is DFQATT and CDR2 is SNEGSKA (reference sequence). This CDR3 comprises 14 residues. Trimming took 3 bases from V and 7 from J; bases not matched to a gene: 11. The CDR3 DNA reads as TGCAGTGCTAGGGACGGCAGGGGGTACCCTGGCTACACCTTC. Its protein product is CSARDGRGYPGYTF.

The table lists this clonotype with many counts. DNA of the CDR3: TGTGCCCTTTCGGGATCAGGGAATGAGCAGTTCTTC. This sequence encodes CALSGSGNEQFF. The chain carries TRBV10-3 and TRBJ2-1; D may correspond to TRBD1 or TRBD2 (5 bases each). The CDR3 is made up of 12 amino acids. V was cut by 11 bases and J by 7 bases, with 15 bases left in between. Per the germline V gene, CDR1 is ENHRY and CDR2 is SYGVKD.

Ten or more counts support this clonotype. This rearrangement joins TRBV7-6 to TRBJ2-7; D not resolved. V lost 2 bases, J lost 6 bases, and 23 bases lay in between. Looked up from germline, CDR1 is SGHVS and CDR2 is FNYEAQ. This CDR3 contains 17 residues. The chain's CDR3 is CASSLRAVGPSDAEQYF. The CDR3, as DNA: TGTGCCAGCAGCTTAAGAGCAGTAGGACCATCGGACGCCGAGCAGTACTTC. The full variable domain, with the rest looked up from reference TRBV7-6 and TRBJ2-7, is GAGVSQSPRYKVTKRGQDVALRCDPISGHVSLYWYRQALGQGPEFLTYFNYEAQQDKSGLPNDRFSAERPEGSISTLTIQRTEQRDSAMYRCASSLRAVGPSDAEQYFGPGTRLTVT.

With respect to this clonotype: A much more abundant neighbour one base away suggests this may be a read error. The chain couples TRBV29-1 to TRBJ2-1; D might be TRBD2 (6 bases). Trimming shortened V by 6 bases and J by 5 bases, and 14 bases separated the two germline ends. The CDR3 runs 13 residues. The germline V gene has CDR1 SQVTM and CDR2 ANQGSEA. The CDR3 sequence is CSVSGVPHNEQFF. The CDR3 DNA is TGCAGCGTCTCGGGAGTTCCACACAATGAGCAGTTCTTC.

This clonotype was counted at least ten times. The chain has TRBV27 and TRBJ2-7; tentative D call: TRBD2 (6 bases). CDR1 and CDR2 (germline): MNHEY, SMNVEV (reference sequence). This CDR3 is 14 amino acids long. The ends were cut back, 5 bases at V and 2 bases at J, with 13 bases in the middle. The CDR3 loop is CASSPDYFPYEQYF. The CDR3 nucleotides are TGTGCCAGCAGTCCGGACTATTTCCCCTACGAGCAGTACTTC.

Details on this clonotype: A read error may explain this, as a much larger clone is one base away. This chain uses TRBV2 with TRBJ2-3, with a tentative D call TRBD2 (6 bases). In germline, CDR1 is SNHLY, CDR2 FYNNEI. The CDR3 loop spans 14 amino acids. Deletions cut 8 bases from V and 4 bases from J, with 16 bases between. The CDR3 bases are TGTGCCAGCTTCCAGTGGAGGGCCGCAGATACGCAGTATTTT. It codes for CASFQWRAADTQYF. The whole variable domain, filled in from reference TRBV2 and TRBJ2-3, reads EPEVTQTPSHQVTQMGQEVILRCVPISNHLYFYWYRQILGQKVEFLVSFYNNEISEKSEIFDDQFSVERPDGSNFTLKIRSTKLEDSAMYFCASFQWRAADTQYFGPGTRLTVL.

Concerning this clonotype: This CDR3 fails to terminate in the conserved phenylalanine or tryptophan, so it likely reflects a read error. The chain carries TRBV6-2 or TRBV6-3 and TRBJ2-1; D may be TRBD2 (5 bases). The CDR3 runs to 12 residues. From germline, CDR1 is MNHEY and CDR2 SVGEGT. The CDR3 protein is CTSSYGNNEQFY. CDR3 bases: TGTACCAGCAGTTACGGGAACAATGAGCAGTTCTAC.

The rearrangement uses TRBV5-1 and TRBJ2-1; D is unclear. The V end lost 0 bases, the J end lost 2 bases, and 6 bases lay between the germline ends. CDR3 length equals 14 residues. Germline V CDR1 and CDR2: SGHRS, YFSETQ. The CDR3, as DNA: TGCGCCAGCAGCTTGGATAGGACCTACAATGAGCAGTTCTTC. Its protein product is CASSLDRTYNEQFF.

The sample holds many counts of this clonotype. The chain links TRBV19 to TRBJ2-4; D might be TRBD2 (6 bases). Trimming pared 4 bases from V and 9 bases from J, leaving 7 bases between. This CDR3 has 11 residues. Germline V gene sequence: CDR1 LNHDA, CDR2 SQIVND (reference sequence). The CDR3 nucleotides are TGTGCCAGTAGTAGGGGGGTCATTCAGTACTTC. This codes for CASSRGVIQYF.

This clonotype was observed at least ten times. This chain joins TRBV5-4 and TRBJ2-5; D is possibly TRBD2 (7 bases). V was cut by 4 bases and J by 4 bases, with 23 bases left in between. The length of the CDR3 is 17 residues. Germline values: CDR1 SGHNT, CDR2 YYREEE (reference sequence). The CDR3, as DNA: TGTGCCAGCAGCCAGGGGAGGGACCCTAGTCTGTTAGAGACCCAGTACTTC. It translates to CASSQGRDPSLLETQYF.